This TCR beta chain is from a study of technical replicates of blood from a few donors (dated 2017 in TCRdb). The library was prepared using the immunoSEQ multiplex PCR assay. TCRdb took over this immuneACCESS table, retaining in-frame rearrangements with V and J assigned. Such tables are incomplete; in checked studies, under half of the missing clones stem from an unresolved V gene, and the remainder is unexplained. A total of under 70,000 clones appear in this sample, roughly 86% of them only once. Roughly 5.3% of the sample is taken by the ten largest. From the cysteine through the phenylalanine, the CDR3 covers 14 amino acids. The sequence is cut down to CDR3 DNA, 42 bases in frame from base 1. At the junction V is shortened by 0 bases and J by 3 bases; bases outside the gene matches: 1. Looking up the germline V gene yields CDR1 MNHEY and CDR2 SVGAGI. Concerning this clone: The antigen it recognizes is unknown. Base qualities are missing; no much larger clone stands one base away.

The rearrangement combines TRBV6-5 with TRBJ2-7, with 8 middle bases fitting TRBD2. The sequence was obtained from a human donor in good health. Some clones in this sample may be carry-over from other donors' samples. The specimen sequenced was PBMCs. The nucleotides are TGTGCCAGCAGTTACTCTCGGGAGGGCTACGAGCAGTACTTC. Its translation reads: CASSYSREGYEQYF.